Presented here are 14 T cell receptor beta chains from one specimen sequenced in a study of B cell selection in AIRE deficiency. Method: immunoSEQ multiplex PCR; TCRdb's copy keeps in-frame clones and lacks some. The sample lists around 23,000 clones; roughly 95% were seen once. CD4+CD127+ cells were sorted as the conventional CD4 T cells. The sequenced sample was CD4+CD127+ conventional T cells sorted from PBMCs. All receptors derive from a human donor in good health.

The J gene is TRBJ2-3, the V gene TRBV30; no firm D call. The germline V and J ends were trimmed by 3 bases and 3 bases, with 10 bases remaining between them. The germline V gene encodes CDR1 GTSNPN and CDR2 SVGIG (reference sequence). The CDR3 extends over 13 amino acids. The CDR3 sequence: CAWSPPLTDTQYF. As DNA, the CDR3 is TGTGCCTGGAGCCCCCCGTTGACAGATACGCAGTATTTT.

The V gene is TRBV10-1, the J gene TRBJ2-2, with unresolved D. CDR1 is WNHNN, CDR2 SYGVQD, per germline (reference sequence). V dropped 6 bases and J dropped 4 bases, with 12 bases sitting between them. The CDR3 consists of 14 residues. CDR3 sequence: CASSRQMSTGELFF. For the CDR3, the DNA is TGCGCCAGCAGCCGACAAATGAGCACCGGGGAGCTGTTTTTT.

The chain combines TRBV7-9 with TRBJ2-1; 11 bases line up with TRBD2. Trimming removed 5 bases from V and 1 base from J; junction bases left unmatched: 4. Germline CDR1 reads SEHNR; CDR2 reads FQNEAQ (reference sequence). This CDR3 contains 16 residues. CDR3 loop: CASSPTSGSSYNEQFF. DNA for the CDR3: TGTGCCAGCAGCCCCACTAGCGGGAGTTCCTACAATGAGCAGTTCTTC.

The chain uses TRBV2 and TRBJ2-1; the D is unclear. Germline values: CDR1 SNHLY, CDR2 FYNNEI. V lost 5 bases to trimming and J lost 7 bases, with 15 bases between them. This CDR3 has 14 amino acids. The CDR3 DNA is TGTGCCAGCAGTTCTGAACTGCTGTTGAATGAGCAGTTCTTC. Its protein is CASSSELLLNEQFF.

This chain uses TRBV9 with TRBJ2-1; D is undetermined. This CDR3 is 16 amino acids long. V lost 1 base and J 2 bases, leaving 13 bases between the germline ends. The germline gives CDR1 SGDLS, CDR2 YYNGEE. CDR3 nucleotide sequence: TGTGCCAGCAGCGTATATGAGCGTTCAACCTACAATGAGCAGTTCTTC. Translation gives CASSVYERSTYNEQFF. Full variable domain (remainder filled in from reference TRBV9 and TRBJ2-1): DSGVTQTPKHLITATGQRVTLRCSPRSGDLSVYWYQQSLDQGLQFLIQYYNGEERAKGNILERFSAQQFPDLHSELNLSSLELGDSALYFCASSVYERSTYNEQFFGPGTRLTVL.

This clone was seen a single time. This chain connects TRBV18 to TRBJ1-3, with no clear D. The CDR3 has 15 amino acids. Trimming removed 6 bases from V and 0 bases from J, with 12 bases in between. Germline V gene data show CDR1 as KGHSH and CDR2 as LQKENI. The chain's CDR3 is CASSPRTFSGNTIYF. The CDR3 DNA reads as TGTGCCAGCTCCCCTAGGACCTTCTCTGGAAACACCATATATTTT.

The V and J genes are TRBV27 and TRBJ2-2; maybe TRBD2 (5 bases). Germline V CDR1 and CDR2: MNHEY, SMNVEV (reference sequence). V lost 7 bases and J 1 base, leaving 10 bases between the germline ends. The CDR3 sequence is 14 residues long. CDR3 nucleotides: TGTGCCAGCAAGCGGAGCCAGAACACCGGGGAGCTGTTTTTT. Translation gives CASKRSQNTGELFF.

The gene calls are TRBV11-2 and TRBJ1-1; D remains ambiguous. V was cut by 6 bases and J by 4 bases, with 12 bases left in between. This CDR3 region has 13 residues. CDR1 and CDR2 (germline): SGHAT, FQNNGV. The CDR3 is CASRKLSGTEAFF. For the CDR3, the DNA is TGTGCCAGCAGGAAGTTGTCGGGCACTGAAGCTTTCTTT.

This clone is a singleton in its sample. The V call is TRBV5-6, the J call TRBJ1-1; possibly TRBD1 for D (5 bases). Deletions cut 1 base from V and 3 bases from J, with 10 bases between. Germline CDR1 is SGHDT and CDR2 is YYEEEE. This CDR3 has 14 residues. The CDR3 is CASSLFGDHTEAFF. As DNA, the CDR3 is TGTGCCAGCAGCTTGTTCGGGGACCACACTGAAGCTTTCTTT.

This rearrangement joins TRBV2 to TRBJ1-4, with 9 bases that match TRBD1. Trimming removed 6 bases from V and 8 bases from J; junction bases left unmatched: 4. CDR1 is SNHLY and CDR2 is FYNNEI in the germline V gene. CDR3 length: 13 residues. The CDR3 bases are TGTGCCAGCAGCCGGACAGGGGTCGAAAAACTGTTTTTT. It translates to CASSRTGVEKLFF. Using reference TRBV2 and TRBJ1-4 for the parts outside the CDR3, the full variable domain is EPEVTQTPSHQVTQMGQEVILRCVPISNHLYFYWYRQILGQKVEFLVSFYNNEISEKSEIFDDQFSVERPDGSNFTLKIRSTKLEDSAMYFCASSRTGVEKLFFGSGTQLSVL.

In this sample, this clone turned up once. The chain couples TRBV7-2 to TRBJ2-5, with D unresolved. CDR3 length equals 12 residues. Deletions cut 4 bases from V and 5 bases from J, with 8 bases between. The germline gives CDR1 SGHTA, CDR2 FQGNSA. This CDR3 reads CASSYVVETQYF. The CDR3 region has the DNA TGTGCCAGCAGCTATGTGGTGGAGACCCAGTACTTC.

This clone was seen just once. V is TRBV6-6 and J is TRBJ1-3; D gene unclear. CDR1 MNHNY and CDR2 SVGAGI come from the germline V gene (reference sequence). Trimming removed 6 bases from V and 0 bases from J, with 12 bases in between. The CDR3 contains 15 residues. The chain's CDR3 is CASRRTRSSGNTIYF. CDR3 bases: TGTGCCAGCAGGCGAACACGCAGCTCTGGAAACACCATATATTTT.

The chain uses TRBV19 and TRBJ1-1, with D possibly being TRBD1 (5 bases). The CDR3 length is 15 residues. Trimming shortened V by 5 bases and J by 0 bases, and 13 bases separated the two germline ends. CDR1 LNHDA and CDR2 SQIVND come from the germline V gene (reference sequence). CDR3 sequence reads: CASSPGFEVNTEAFF. In DNA, the CDR3 is TGTGCCAGTAGTCCAGGGTTCGAAGTGAACACTGAAGCTTTCTTT.

CDR3 coding DNA: TGCGCCAGCAACCTCAGCACAGATACGCAGTATTTT. Amino acids: CASNLSTDTQYF. The chain has TRBV23-1 and TRBJ2-3; D gene unclear. TRBV23-1 is an ORF for which the function is uncertain. The CDR3 loop spans 12 amino acids. Trimming pared 7 bases from V and 0 bases from J, leaving 5 bases between.